The clone carrying this T cell receptor beta chain came up a few times. Antigen: not known. The CDR3 runs 13 residues. V was pared by 2 bases and J by 11 bases, with 15 bases between. CDR1 is SGHDN and CDR2 is FVKESK in the germline V gene. Amplified TCR beta CDR3 regions came from RNA transcripts. During a first-round RT-PCR of the TCR CDR3, the HTBI primer set was used. TCRdb analysed the multiplex PCR reads with MiXCR anew, one entry per CDR3 protein. This sample has about 200,000 distinct CDR3 sequences, with 17% found just once. The data belong to a study of T cells in Graves' hyperthyroidism and ophthalmopathy. Study-level findings and limits: Stable hyperthyroidism was separated from ophthalmopathy by a model based on 13 V-J features. Peripheral blood also featured most of the thyroid clonotypes expanded above 0.001.

The sequenced sample consisted of blood. The rearrangement uses TRBV14 and TRBJ1-1; D remains unclear. The receptor was isolated from a woman aged 45 to 65 with Graves' hyperthyroidism. The CDR3 DNA sequence: TGTGCCAGCAGCCAAAGCAATGGGTTTGGGGCTTTCTTT. This sequence encodes CASSQSNGFGAFF.